This T cell receptor beta chain stems from a study of blood T cells in healthy people across ages. Study results and limitations: Strong correlation was found linking TCR beta diversity to naive T cell percentage. Donor CMV status, an unknown factor, possibly confounded changes in expanded clonotypes.

Sample-barcoded 5' priming and a J-beta primer mix drove a second PCR of 7 to 11 cycles. Paired-end reads containing CDR3 totaled no fewer than 3 million for each sample. TCRdb reprocessed the 5' RACE reads with MiXCR, giving one entry per CDR3 protein. The repertoire holds approximately 1,000,000 distinct CDR3 sequences, with less than 45% as singletons. The CDR3 sequence is 16 residues long. With V trimmed by 2 bases and J by 2 bases, 9 bases remained unmatched. For this clonotype: Its antigen is still unknown.

The genes are TRBV12-3 or TRBV12-4 and TRBJ2-7; TRBD2 agrees at 7 bases. The receptor was isolated from a man between 18 and 29 years old in good health. Sample: blood. CDR3: CASSLSPASGPYEQYF. The DNA of the CDR3 is TGTGCCAGCAGTTTAAGCCCCGCTAGCGGCCCCTACGAGCAGTACTTC.